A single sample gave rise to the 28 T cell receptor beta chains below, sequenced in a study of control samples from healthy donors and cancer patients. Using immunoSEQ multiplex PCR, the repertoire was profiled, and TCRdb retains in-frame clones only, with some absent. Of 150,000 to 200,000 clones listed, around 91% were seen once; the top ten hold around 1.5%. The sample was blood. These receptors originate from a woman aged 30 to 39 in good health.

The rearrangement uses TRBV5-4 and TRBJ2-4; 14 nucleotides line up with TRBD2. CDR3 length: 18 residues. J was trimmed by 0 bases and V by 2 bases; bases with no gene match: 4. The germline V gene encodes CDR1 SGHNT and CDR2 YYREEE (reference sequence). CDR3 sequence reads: CASSLRLAGGGAKNIQYF. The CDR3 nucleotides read TGTGCCAGCAGCTTAAGACTAGCGGGAGGGGGAGCCAAAAACATTCAGTACTTC.

CDR3 sequence reads: CASSLGTGLTNEKLFF. CDR3 in DNA: TGTGCCAGCAGCTTGGGGACAGGGCTAACTAATGAAAAACTGTTTTTT. This chain uses TRBV11-2 with TRBJ1-4, with TRBD1 identical over 9 bases. The junction had 3 bases not matched to a gene; V was cut back by 3 bases and J by 1 base. Germline V lookup: CDR1 SGHAT, CDR2 FQNNGV. The CDR3 length is 16 residues. Full variable domain (missing parts from reference TRBV11-2 and TRBJ1-4): EAGVAQSPRYKIIEKRQSVAFWCNPISGHATLYWYQQILGQGPKLLIQFQNNGVVDDSQLPKDRFSAERLKGVDSTLKIQPAKLEDSAVYLCASSLGTGLTNEKLFFGSGTQLSVL.

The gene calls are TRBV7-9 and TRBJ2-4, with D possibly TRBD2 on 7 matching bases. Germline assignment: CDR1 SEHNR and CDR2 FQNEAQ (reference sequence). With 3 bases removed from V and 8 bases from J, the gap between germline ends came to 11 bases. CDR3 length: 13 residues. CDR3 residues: CASSLGGRDIQYF. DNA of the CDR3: TGTGCCAGCAGCTTGGGGGGGCGCGACATTCAGTACTTC.

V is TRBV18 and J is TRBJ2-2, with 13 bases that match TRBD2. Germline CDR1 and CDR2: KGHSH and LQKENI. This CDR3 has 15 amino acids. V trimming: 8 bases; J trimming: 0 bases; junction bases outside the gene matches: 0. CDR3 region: CASGTSGANTGELFF. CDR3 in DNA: TGTGCCAGCGGGACTAGCGGGGCGAACACCGGGGAGCTGTTTTTT. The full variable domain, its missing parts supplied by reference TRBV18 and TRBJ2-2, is NAGVMQNPRHLVRRRGQEARLRCSPMKGHSHVYWYRQLPEEGLKFMVYLQKENIIDESGMPKERFSAEFPKEGPSILRIQQVVRGDSAAYFCASGTSGANTGELFFGEGSRLTVL.

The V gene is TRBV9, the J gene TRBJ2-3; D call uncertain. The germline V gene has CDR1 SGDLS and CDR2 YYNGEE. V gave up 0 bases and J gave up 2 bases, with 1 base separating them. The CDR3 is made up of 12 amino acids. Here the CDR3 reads CASSVDTDTQYF. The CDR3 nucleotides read TGTGCCAGCAGCGTAGACACAGATACGCAGTATTTT. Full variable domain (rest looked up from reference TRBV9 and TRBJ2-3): DSGVTQTPKHLITATGQRVTLRCSPRSGDLSVYWYQQSLDQGLQFLIQYYNGEERAKGNILERFSAQQFPDLHSELNLSSLELGDSALYFCASSVDTDTQYFGPGTRLTVL.

The CDR3 protein is CASSPGTTNTGELFF. The DNA for the CDR3 is TGTGCCAGCAGCCCCGGGACTACGAACACCGGGGAGCTGTTTTTT. The chain uses TRBV11-3 and TRBJ2-2; 7 nucleotides align to TRBD2. Germline CDR1 and CDR2: SGHNT and YENEEA. V was pared by 5 bases and J by 0 bases, with 3 bases of the junction left unmatched. CDR3 size: 15 residues. Filled out from reference TRBV11-3 and TRBJ2-2, the complete variable domain reads EAGVVQSPRYKIIEKKQPVAFWCNPISGHNTLYWYLQNLGQGPELLIRYENEEAVDDSQLPKDRFSAERLKGVDSTLKIQPAELGDSAVYLCASSPGTTNTGELFFGEGSRLTVL.

This CDR3 reads CASSPPGGDYYEQYF. DNA of the CDR3: TGTGCCAGCTCACCACCAGGGGGGGACTACTACGAGCAGTACTTC. The chain is built from TRBV18 and TRBJ2-7, with a possible D match to TRBD2 (7 bases). V dropped 0 bases and J dropped 3 bases, with 12 bases sitting between them. This CDR3 contains 15 residues. Per the germline V gene, CDR1 is KGHSH and CDR2 is LQKENI.

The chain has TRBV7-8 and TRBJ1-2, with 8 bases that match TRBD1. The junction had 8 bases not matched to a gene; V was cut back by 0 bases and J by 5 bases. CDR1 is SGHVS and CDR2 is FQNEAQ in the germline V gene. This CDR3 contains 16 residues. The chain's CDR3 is CASSLARGLRGYGYTF. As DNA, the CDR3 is TGTGCCAGCAGCTTAGCCAGGGGGCTCAGAGGGTATGGCTACACCTTC.

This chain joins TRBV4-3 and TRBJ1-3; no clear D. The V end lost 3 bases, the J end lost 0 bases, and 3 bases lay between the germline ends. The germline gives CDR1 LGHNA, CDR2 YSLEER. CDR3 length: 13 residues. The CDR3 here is CASSQDSGNTIYF. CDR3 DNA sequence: TGCGCCAGCAGCCAGGACTCTGGAAACACCATATATTTT.

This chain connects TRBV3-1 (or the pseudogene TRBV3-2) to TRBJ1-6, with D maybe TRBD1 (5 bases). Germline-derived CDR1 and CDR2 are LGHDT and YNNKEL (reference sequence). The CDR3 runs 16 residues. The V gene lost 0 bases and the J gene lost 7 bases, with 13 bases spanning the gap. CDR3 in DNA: TGTGCCAGCAGCCAAGAGGGGGGGGTTTGGAATTCACCCCTCCACTTT. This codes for CASSQEGGVWNSPLHF.

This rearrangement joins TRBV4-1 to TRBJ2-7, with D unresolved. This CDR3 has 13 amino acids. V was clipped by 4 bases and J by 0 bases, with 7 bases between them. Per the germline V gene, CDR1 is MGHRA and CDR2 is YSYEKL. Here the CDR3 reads CASSRAPSYEQYF. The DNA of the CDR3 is TGCGCCAGCAGCCGGGCCCCCTCCTACGAGCAGTACTTC.

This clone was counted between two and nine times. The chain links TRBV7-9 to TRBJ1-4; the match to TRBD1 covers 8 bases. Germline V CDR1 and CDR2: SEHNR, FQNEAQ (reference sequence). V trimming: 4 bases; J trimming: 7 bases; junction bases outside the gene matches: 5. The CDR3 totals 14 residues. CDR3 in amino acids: CASSYRGDSEKLFF. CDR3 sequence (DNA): TGTGCCAGCAGCTACAGGGGGGATAGTGAAAAACTGTTTTTT.

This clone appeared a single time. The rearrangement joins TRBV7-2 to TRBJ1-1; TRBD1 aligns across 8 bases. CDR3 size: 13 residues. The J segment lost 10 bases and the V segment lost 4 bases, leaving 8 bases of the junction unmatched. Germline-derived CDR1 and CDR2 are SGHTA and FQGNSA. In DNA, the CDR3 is TGTGCCAGCAGCTCCAGGGGGCGCTTAGGAGCTTTCTTT. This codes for CASSSRGRLGAFF.

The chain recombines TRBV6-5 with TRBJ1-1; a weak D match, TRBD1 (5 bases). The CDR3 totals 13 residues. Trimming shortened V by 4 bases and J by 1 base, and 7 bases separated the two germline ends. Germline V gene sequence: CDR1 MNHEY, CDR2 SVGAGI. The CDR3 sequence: CASSFTGNTEAFF. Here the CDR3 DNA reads TGTGCCAGCAGTTTCACAGGGAACACTGAAGCTTTCTTT.

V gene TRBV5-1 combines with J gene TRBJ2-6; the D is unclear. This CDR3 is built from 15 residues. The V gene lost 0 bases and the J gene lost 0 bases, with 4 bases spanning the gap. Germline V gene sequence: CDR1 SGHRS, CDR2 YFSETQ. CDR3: CASSLVSSGANVLTF. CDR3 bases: TGCGCCAGCAGCTTGGTGAGCTCTGGGGCCAACGTCCTGACTTTC.

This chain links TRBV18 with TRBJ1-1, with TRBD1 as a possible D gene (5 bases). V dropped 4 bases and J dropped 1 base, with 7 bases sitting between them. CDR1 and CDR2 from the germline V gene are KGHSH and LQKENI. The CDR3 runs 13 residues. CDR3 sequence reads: CASSRGQNTEAFF. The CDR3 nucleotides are TGTGCCAGCTCACGAGGACAGAACACTGAAGCTTTCTTT.

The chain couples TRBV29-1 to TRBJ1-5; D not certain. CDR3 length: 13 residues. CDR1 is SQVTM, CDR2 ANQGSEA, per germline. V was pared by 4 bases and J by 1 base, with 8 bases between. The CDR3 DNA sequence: TGCAGCGTTGCGCAGGAGAGCAATCAGCCCCAGCATTTT. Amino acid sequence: CSVAQESNQPQHF.

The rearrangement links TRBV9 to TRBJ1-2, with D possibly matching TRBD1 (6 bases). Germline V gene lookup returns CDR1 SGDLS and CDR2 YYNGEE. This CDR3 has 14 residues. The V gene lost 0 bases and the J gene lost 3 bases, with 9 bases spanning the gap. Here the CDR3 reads CASSVGRTDYGYTF. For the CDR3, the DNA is TGTGCCAGCAGCGTAGGTCGGACAGACTATGGCTACACCTTC.

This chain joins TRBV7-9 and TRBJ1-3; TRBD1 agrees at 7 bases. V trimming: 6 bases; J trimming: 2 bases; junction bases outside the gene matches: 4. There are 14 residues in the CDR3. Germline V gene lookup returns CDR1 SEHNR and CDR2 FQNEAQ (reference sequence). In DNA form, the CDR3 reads TGTGCCAGCAGACCCGACAGGGCTGGAAACACCATATATTTT. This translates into CASRPDRAGNTIYF.

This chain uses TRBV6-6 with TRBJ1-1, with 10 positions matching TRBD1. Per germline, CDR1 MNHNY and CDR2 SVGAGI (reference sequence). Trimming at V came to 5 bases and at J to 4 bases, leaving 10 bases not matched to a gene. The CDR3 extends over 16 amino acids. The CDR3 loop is CASSKRQGARGTEAFF. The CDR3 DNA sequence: TGTGCCAGCAGTAAGAGACAGGGGGCGCGGGGCACTGAAGCTTTCTTT.

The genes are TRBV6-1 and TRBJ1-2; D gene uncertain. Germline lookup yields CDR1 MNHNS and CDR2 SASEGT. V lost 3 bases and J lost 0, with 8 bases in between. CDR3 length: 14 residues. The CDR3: CASSEYAANYGYTF. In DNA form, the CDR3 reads TGTGCCAGCAGTGAGTACGCAGCTAACTATGGCTACACCTTC.

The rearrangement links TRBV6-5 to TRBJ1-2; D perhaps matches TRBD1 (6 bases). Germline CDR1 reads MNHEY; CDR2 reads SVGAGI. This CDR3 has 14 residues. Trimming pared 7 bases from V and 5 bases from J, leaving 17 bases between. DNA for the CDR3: TGTGCCAGCACCCCCGGAGGGGGGACATATGGCTACACCTTC. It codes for CASTPGGGTYGYTF.

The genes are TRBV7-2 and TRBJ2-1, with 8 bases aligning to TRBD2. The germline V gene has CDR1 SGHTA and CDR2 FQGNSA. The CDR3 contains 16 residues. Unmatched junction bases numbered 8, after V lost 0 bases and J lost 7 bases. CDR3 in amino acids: CASSLAGERGRNEQFF. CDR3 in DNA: TGTGCCAGCAGCTTAGCGGGAGAGCGGGGGAGGAATGAGCAGTTCTTC. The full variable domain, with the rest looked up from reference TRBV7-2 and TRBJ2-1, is GAGVSQSPSNKVTEKGKDVELRCDPISGHTALYWYRQSLGQGLEFLIYFQGNSAPDKSGLPSDRFSAERTGGSVSTLTIQRTQQEDSAVYLCASSLAGERGRNEQFFGPGTRLTVL.

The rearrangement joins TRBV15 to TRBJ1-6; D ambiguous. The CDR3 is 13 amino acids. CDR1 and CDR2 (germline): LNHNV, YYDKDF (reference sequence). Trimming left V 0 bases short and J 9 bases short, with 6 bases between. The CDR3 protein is CATSRDSGSPLHF. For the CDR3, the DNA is TGTGCCACCAGCAGAGATTCGGGTTCACCCCTCCACTTT.

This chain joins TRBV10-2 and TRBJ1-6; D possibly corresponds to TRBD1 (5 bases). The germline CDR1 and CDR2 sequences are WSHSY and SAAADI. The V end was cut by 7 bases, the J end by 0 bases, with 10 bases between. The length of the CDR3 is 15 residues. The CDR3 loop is CASTQGLSYNSPLHF. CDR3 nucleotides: TGCGCCAGCACCCAGGGTCTCTCCTATAATTCACCCCTCCACTTT.

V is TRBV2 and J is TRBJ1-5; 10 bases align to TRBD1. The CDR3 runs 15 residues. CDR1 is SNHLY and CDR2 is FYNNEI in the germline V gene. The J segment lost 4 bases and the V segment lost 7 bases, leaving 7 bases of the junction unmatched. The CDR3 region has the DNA TGTGCCAGCATCGGACAGGGGGTTCGTAATCAGCCCCAGCATTTT. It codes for CASIGQGVRNQPQHF.

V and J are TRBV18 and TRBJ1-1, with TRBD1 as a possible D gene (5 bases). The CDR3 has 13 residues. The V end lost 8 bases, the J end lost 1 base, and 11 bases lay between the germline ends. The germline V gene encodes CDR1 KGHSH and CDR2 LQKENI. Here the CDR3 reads CASHGTGNTEAFF. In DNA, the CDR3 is TGTGCCAGCCACGGAACAGGGAACACTGAAGCTTTCTTT.

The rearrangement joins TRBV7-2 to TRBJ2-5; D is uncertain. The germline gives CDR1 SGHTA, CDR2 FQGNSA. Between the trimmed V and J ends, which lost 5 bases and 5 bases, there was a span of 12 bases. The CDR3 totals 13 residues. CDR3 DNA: TGTGCCAGCAGCCCCTCCAGGCAGGAGACCCAGTACTTC. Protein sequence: CASSPSRQETQYF.